A single sample gave rise to the 8 T cell receptor beta chains below, sequenced in a study of T cell repertoires in cytomegalovirus infection. MiXCR was run by TCRdb on the reads, yielding one entry per CDR3 protein. Here the sample spans 450,000 to 650,000 distinct CDR3 sequences, about a quarter being singletons. Material: PBMCs. All receptors come from a human donor in good health (CMV status not recorded). Some clones in this sample may be carry-over from other donors' samples.

The V and J genes are TRBV20-1 and TRBJ2-1, with a weak D call TRBD2 (5 bases). Germline V gives CDR1 DFQATT, CDR2 SNEGSKA (reference sequence). Trimming removed 5 bases from V and 4 bases from J, with 15 bases in between. The CDR3 extends over 14 amino acids. CDR3 in DNA: TGCAGTGCTCCCGCCCTAGCCCTTTACAATGAGCAGTTCTTC. Protein sequence: CSAPALALYNEQFF.

This chain joins TRBV19 and TRBJ1-5; D is ambiguous. Germline V gene lookup returns CDR1 LNHDA and CDR2 SQIVND (reference sequence). The CDR3 runs to 17 residues. V lost 7 bases and J 4 bases, leaving 23 bases between the germline ends. For the CDR3, the DNA is TGTGCCAGTAAAAATCTTTTGGCAACGAAACCTAATCAGCCCCAGCATTTT. Translated: CASKNLLATKPNQPQHF. The complete variable domain, with remaining parts taken from reference TRBV19 and TRBJ1-5, reads DGGITQSPKYLFRKEGQNVTLSCEQNLNHDAMYWYRQDPGQGLRLIYYSQIVNDFQKGDIAEGYSVSREKKESFPLTVTSAQKNPTAFYLCASKNLLATKPNQPQHFGDGTRLSIL.

V usage is TRBV12-3 or TRBV12-4 and J usage is TRBJ1-1; D is unresolved. The CDR3 spans 19 residues. The ends were cut back, 2 bases at V and 2 bases at J, with 24 bases in the middle. As DNA, the CDR3 is TGTGCCAGCAGTTTATCTCTTGGGGTTGGACGGCTACGAAACACTGAAGCTTTCTTT. It codes for CASSLSLGVGRLRNTEAFF.

The chain employs TRBV2 and TRBJ2-5; D is perhaps TRBD2 (5 bases). V lost 0 bases, J lost 3 bases, and 8 bases lay in between. The V gene's germline CDR1 is SNHLY and CDR2 FYNNEI. The CDR3 runs to 14 residues. CDR3 nucleotide sequence: TGTGCCAGCAGTGAAGCCCCGGGAAAAGAGACCCAGTACTTC. Translated, it gives CASSEAPGKETQYF. The variable domain in full, completed from reference TRBV2 and TRBJ2-5, reads EPEVTQTPSHQVTQMGQEVILRCVPISNHLYFYWYRQILGQKVEFLVSFYNNEISEKSEIFDDQFSVERPDGSNFTLKIRSTKLEDSAMYFCASSEAPGKETQYFGPGTRLLVL.

The J gene is TRBJ2-1, the V gene TRBV24-1, with TRBD2 matching 10 bases. V gave up 8 bases and J gave up 5 bases; unmatched junction bases: 14. The CDR3 runs to 17 residues. Germline V gene data show CDR1 as KGHDR and CDR2 as SFDVKD. The CDR3 nucleotides are TGTGCCACCAAGAGGGGAGCGGGAGGGCCGGGCCACAATGAGCAGTTCTTC. Its translation: CATKRGAGGPGHNEQFF.

This clonotype was detected only a few times. The rearrangement joins TRBV6-1 to TRBJ2-1; D is perhaps TRBD1 or TRBD2 (5 bases each). CDR3 length equals 16 residues. The V gene's germline CDR1 is MNHNS and CDR2 SASEGT. Trimming shortened V by 2 bases and J by 1 base, and 12 bases separated the two germline ends. CDR3 sequence reads: CASSERDGVSYNEQFF. The CDR3 DNA sequence: TGTGCCAGCAGTGAACGGGACGGGGTATCCTACAATGAGCAGTTCTTC.

CDR3 in DNA: TGCAGTGCGATAGGGGCGGGGAGCTCCTACAATGAGCAGTTCTTC. Amino acid sequence: CSAIGAGSSYNEQFF. The rearrangement uses TRBV20-1 and TRBJ2-1; a possible D gene is TRBD2 (6 bases). Germline V gene data show CDR1 as DFQATT and CDR2 as SNEGSKA (reference sequence). V lost 6 bases and J lost 0, with 15 bases in between. CDR3 length equals 15 residues.

This clonotype was seen only a few times. The chain links TRBV7-9 to TRBJ1-2; TRBD1 is a possible D gene (6 bases). Germline V lookup: CDR1 SEHNR, CDR2 FQNEAQ (reference sequence). Trimming removed 5 bases at V and 6 bases at J, with 13 bases between. The CDR3 spans 13 residues. This CDR3 reads CASSVQGGNGYTF. CDR3 nucleotides: TGTGCCAGCAGCGTACAGGGCGGGAATGGCTACACCTTC.